The rows below give T cell receptor beta chains drawn from one sample of a study of blood T cell repertoires in COVID-19. The table came from immunoSEQ multiplex PCR; TCRdb's copy has only in-frame clones and leaves some out. The repertoire holds more than 95,000 clones, with around four fifths as singletons. The sample consisted of peripheral blood. The receptors here all came from a man between 65 and 85 years old with active or convalescent COVID-19. Both conserved end residues are part of each CDR3. D genes are given only for firm matches. Where a row states a size, it is once, few, many or the class of an expanded clone; other rows omit it.

j_gene,v_gene,abundance,d_gene,CDR3nt,CDR3aa
TRBJ1-2,TRBV28,-,-,TGTGCCAGCAGTTTCGAACCCGGGGCGGGGGCGACGTATGGCTACACCTTC,CASSFEPGAGATYGYTF
TRBJ1-5,TRBV5-1,-,TRBD1,TGCGCCAGCAGGATGGGACAGGGCTTTCAGCCCCAGCATTTT,CASRMGQGFQPQHF
TRBJ1-5,TRBV6-6,-,-,TGTGCCAGCAACACGAATGTGGTACAGCCCCAGCATTTT,CASNTNVVQPQHF
TRBJ2-1,TRBV11-3,-,-,TGTGCCAGCAGCCCGAGACGTCAGGAATACAATGAGCAGTTCTTC,CASSPRRQEYNEQFF
TRBJ1-1,TRBV5-1,-,-,TGCGCCAGCAGCTTGCAGGGAACGAACACTGAAGCTTTCTTT,CASSLQGTNTEAFF
TRBJ1-1,TRBV7-9,once,TRBD1,TGTGCCAGCAGCTTGTCACAGGGGGGTACTGAAGCTTTCTTT,CASSLSQGGTEAFF
TRBJ2-3,TRBV6-2/TRBV6-3,-,TRBD1,TGTGCCAGCAGTTACTCTGGGACAGGGCCAAGGCCGCAGTATTTT,CASSYSGTGPRPQYF
TRBJ2-2,TRBV19,few,-,TGTGCCAGTAGTATTAGGCAGGGGACCGGGGAGCTGTTTTTT,CASSIRQGTGELFF
TRBJ2-7,TRBV5-1,medium-sized,-,TGCGCCAGCAGCTTGGGATCAGGGGCCTACGAGCAGTACTTC,CASSLGSGAYEQYF
TRBJ2-7,TRBV10-3,-,TRBD1,TGTGCCATCAGTTCCGGGACAGGGATCTACGAGCAGTACTTC,CAISSGTGIYEQYF
TRBJ1-2,TRBV25-1,-,-,TGTGCCAGCAGTGAACCCCTGGGAGGCCGGAACTATGGCTACACCTTC,CASSEPLGGRNYGYTF
TRBJ1-2,TRBV7-9,-,TRBD1,TGTGCCAGCAGCCCGGGGACAGGGCCCTATGGCTACACCTTC,CASSPGTGPYGYTF
TRBJ1-2,TRBV12-3/TRBV12-4,once,-,TGTGCCAGCAGTTTACAGGGGAACTATGGCTACACCTTC,CASSLQGNYGYTF
TRBJ1-1,TRBV6-4,once,TRBD1,TGTGCCAGCAGGGGACAGATGAACACTGAAGCTTTCTTT,CASRGQMNTEAFF
TRBJ2-5,TRBV5-4,-,TRBD1,TGTGCCAGCAGCTTGGCAGGGGGCGATGAGACCCAGTACTTC,CASSLAGGDETQYF
TRBJ2-7,TRBV6-4,few,TRBD1,TGTGCCAGCAGGAAGAACAGGGGAACCTACGAGCAGTACTTC,CASRKNRGTYEQYF
TRBJ1-2,TRBV28,-,TRBD1,TGTGCCAGCACCGTGCCGCGACAGGGGGGTGGCTACACCTTC,CASTVPRQGGGYTF
TRBJ2-2,TRBV7-6,-,-,TGTGCCAGCAGCTTAGGGGGCACGGTCACCGGGGAGCTGTTTTTT,CASSLGGTVTGELFF
TRBJ2-7,TRBV9,-,TRBD2,TGTGCCAGCAGCGTAGGGGGTAGCGGGGGCTACTACGAGCAGTACTTC,CASSVGGSGGYYEQYF
TRBJ1-2,TRBV5-1,-,TRBD1,TGCGCCAGCAGGAAGGACAGGGACGAGTATGGCTACACCTTC,CASRKDRDEYGYTF
TRBJ1-1,TRBV10-3,-,TRBD1,TGTGCCATCAGCAACAGGGGGCTGTACACTGAAGCTTTCTTT,CAISNRGLYTEAFF
TRBJ1-4,TRBV3-1/TRBV3-2,-,-,TGTGCCAGCAGCCAACAAGGGCGGGGAACTAATGAAAAACTGTTTTTT,CASSQQGRGTNEKLFF
TRBJ1-6,TRBV27,-,-,TGTGCCAGCAGACTAGGACCGGGTTCACCCCTCCACTTT,CASRLGPGSPLHF
TRBJ2-7,TRBV24-1,-,TRBD1,TGTGCCACCAGAGGCCGGGACAGATCGACCTACGAGCAGTATTTC,CATRGRDRSTYEQYF
TRBJ1-2,TRBV15,-,-,TGTGCCACCAGCAGAGATCAGGGGATCTATGGCTACACCTTC,CATSRDQGIYGYTF
TRBJ1-3,TRBV7-8,few,TRBD1,TGTGCCAGCAGCTTTTTGTCAGGGGGCAGTGGAAACACCATATATTTT,CASSFLSGGSGNTIYF
TRBJ2-7,TRBV6-5,-,TRBD2,TGTGCCAGCACTCTATATGGGGGGGACTACGAGCAGTACTTC,CASTLYGGDYEQYF
TRBJ1-1,TRBV5-6,-,-,TGTGCCAGCACCTATAGGGGCCCAAACCCAACTGAAGCTTTCTTT,CASTYRGPNPTEAFF
TRBJ1-1,TRBV5-1,-,-,TGCGCCAGCAGCTTTAGAGGGATGAACACTGAAGCTTTCTTT,CASSFRGMNTEAFF
TRBJ1-5,TRBV24-1,-,-,TGTGCCACCAGTGATCGCACAGGGCCCAATCAGCCCCAGCATTTT,CATSDRTGPNQPQHF
TRBJ1-4,TRBV7-6,-,-,TGTGCCAGCAGCTTAGAACAGACACCCGAAAAACTGTTTTTT,CASSLEQTPEKLFF
TRBJ1-1,TRBV19,once,TRBD1,TGTGCCAGTAGTAAACAGGGGGGGTTAAGGACTGAAGCTTTCTTT,CASSKQGGLRTEAFF
TRBJ1-4,TRBV4-1,once,TRBD1,TGCGCCAGCAGCCCCCGACAGGGGGTTGTAGAAAAACTGTTTTTT,CASSPRQGVVEKLFF
TRBJ2-1,TRBV7-8,few,-,TGTGCCAGCAGCTCCCCTGGGGGGCGGGGGTCCCCCTACAATGAGCAGTTCTTC,CASSSPGGRGSPYNEQFF
TRBJ1-3,TRBV7-2,-,TRBD1,TGTGCCAGCAGCTCCAGGGGGCAGGCCTCTGGAAACACCATATATTTT,CASSSRGQASGNTIYF
TRBJ1-2,TRBV14,-,-,TGTGCCAGCAGCCTCACTACTCCAAGACAGAATTATGGCTACACCTTC,CASSLTTPRQNYGYTF
TRBJ2-1,TRBV4-3,-,TRBD1,TGCGCCAGCAGCCGGTCCCCAGGGACAGGCCCCCACAATGAGCAGTTCTTC,CASSRSPGTGPHNEQFF
TRBJ2-2,TRBV6-2/TRBV6-3,-,TRBD2,TGTGCCAGCAGGCCTAGCGGGGTTGGCACCGGGGAGCTGTTTTTT,CASRPSGVGTGELFF
TRBJ2-7,TRBV7-9,-,-,TGTGCCAGCAGCCCCCTCGAAGGGCGGGCTCCCTACGAGCAGTACTTC,CASSPLEGRAPYEQYF
TRBJ2-3,TRBV27,-,-,TGTGCCAGCAGTTCCTTCCGGATTGGGGGGGCAAATACGCAGTATTTT,CASSSFRIGGANTQYF
TRBJ2-3,TRBV3-1/TRBV3-2,-,-,TGTGCCAGCAGCCAAGGTAGCGGTCAAGCCTTGAGGCAGTATTTT,CASSQGSGQALRQYF
TRBJ2-1,TRBV3-1/TRBV3-2,-,TRBD1,TGTGCCAGCAGCCAAGATCCCGGGACAGCATACAATGAGCAGTTCTTC,CASSQDPGTAYNEQFF
TRBJ2-1,TRBV28,-,TRBD1,TGTGCCAGCACTCCCGGGACAGGGTCCTACAATGAGCAGTTCTTC,CASTPGTGSYNEQFF
TRBJ2-1,TRBV28,-,-,TGTGCCAGCAGGGGTCTAGGAATGAGTCACGGGCAGTTCTTC,CASRGLGMSHGQFF
TRBJ2-7,TRBV27,-,-,TGTGCCAGCAGTCCCGGGATGGGCCCCCTTTACGAGCAGTACTTC,CASSPGMGPLYEQYF
TRBJ2-7,TRBV5-1,-,-,TGCGCCAGCAGCCCAGCGGGTGCGTTGCTCGAGCAGTACTTC,CASSPAGALLEQYF